This note documents a single TCR beta chain sequence. Per the study methods: Reference gene primer amplification gave estimated nucleated cell counts. Profiled with immunoSEQ multiplex PCR; TCRdb holds only in-frame clones, not every one. That table gives V, J and clone size, and the DNA gave D and trimming. The sample holds approximately 190,000 clones; 65% to 90% are singletons and the top ten take about 5.5%. This sample was included in a study of blood T cell repertoires in COVID-19. J was trimmed by 9 bases and V by 4 bases; bases with no gene match: 6. The V gene's germline CDR1 is SEHNR and CDR2 FQNEAQ (reference sequence). CDR3 length equals 15 residues.

The rearrangement links TRBV7-9 to TRBJ2-1; 13 bases agree with TRBD2. The specimen was PBMCs or T cells enriched from blood (not recorded which). The receptor comes from a woman aged 55-70 years with acute COVID-19. Written as DNA, the CDR3 is TGTGCCAGCAGCTGGACTAGCGGGAGTGGTGGTGAGCAGTTCTTC. Protein product: CASSWTSGSGGEQFF. The variable domain in full, completed from reference TRBV7-9 and TRBJ2-1, reads DTGVSQNPRHKITKRGQNVTFRCDPISEHNRLYWYRQTLGQGPEFLTYFQNEAQLEKSRLLSDRFSAERPKGSFSTLEIQRTEQGDSAMYLCASSWTSGSGGEQFFGPGTRLTVL.